This is a list of T cell receptor beta chains from one sample in a study of blood T cell repertoires in COVID-19. Clones were sequenced by immunoSEQ multiplex PCR, and TCRdb holds only the in-frame ones, with some missing. The sample has hundreds of thousands of clones, around 88% seen once; the top ten hold approximately 4.3%. The sample comprised peripheral blood. Source of these receptors: a woman aged 25 to 39 with acute or convalescent COVID-19. The CDR3 runs from the conserved cysteine through the conserved F or W. Fields, in order: V gene, clone size, D gene, J gene, CDR3 protein, CDR3 DNA. The D gene is left open where the match is weak. Expanded clones get a size class; other rows say once, few or many, or leave the size out.

TRBV14,-,-,TRBJ1-6,CASSQVSSGVYRSPLHF,TGTGCCAGCAGCCAAGTTAGCAGCGGAGTCTATCGGTCACCCCTCCACTTT
TRBV5-1,-,-,TRBJ1-3,CASSITGTSGNTIYF,TGCGCCAGCAGCATTACAGGGACCTCTGGAAACACCATATATTTT
TRBV5-6,-,-,TRBJ1-1,CASSVGGEAFF,TGTGCCAGCAGTGTAGGCGGTGAAGCTTTCTTT
TRBV2,-,TRBD2,TRBJ2-3,CASRYSGGAPADTQYF,TGTGCCAGCAGATATAGCGGGGGAGCCCCCGCAGATACGCAGTATTTT
TRBV7-6,-,TRBD1,TRBJ2-3,CASSTSVGTGFTDTQYF,TGTGCCAGCAGCACAAGCGTCGGGACAGGGTTCACAGATACGCAGTATTTT
TRBV5-4,-,TRBD1,TRBJ2-5,CASSLEQGRTETQYF,TGTGCCAGCAGCCTGGAACAGGGGCGCACAGAGACCCAGTACTTC
TRBV20-1,-,-,TRBJ1-4,CSASRPRRPGKEKLFF,TGCAGTGCTAGTAGACCGCGTCGGCCGGGGAAAGAAAAACTGTTTTTT
TRBV19,-,-,TRBJ2-7,CASRRNGGRDEQYF,TGTGCCAGTAGGCGGAATGGGGGCAGGGACGAGCAGTACTTC
TRBV3-1/TRBV3-2,once,TRBD1,TRBJ2-5,CASSPTTGLETQYF,TGTGCCAGCAGCCCGACGACAGGGTTGGAGACCCAGTACTTC
TRBV19,-,-,TRBJ2-7,CASCDEARGEQYF,TGTGCCAGTTGCGACGAGGCCCGCGGCGAGCAGTACTTC
TRBV3-1/TRBV3-2,-,-,TRBJ2-3,CASSQGPLTATDTQYF,TGTGCCAGCAGCCAGGGGCCGCTCACCGCCACAGATACGCAGTATTTT
TRBV7-8,-,TRBD1,TRBJ2-3,CASSLVGGRGKTDTQYF,TGTGCCAGCAGCTTAGTAGGGGGCAGGGGTAAGACAGATACGCAGTATTTT
TRBV6-5,-,-,TRBJ1-5,CASRREWNQPQHF,TGTGCCAGCAGAAGGGAGTGGAATCAGCCCCAGCATTTT
TRBV7-2,-,TRBD1,TRBJ1-1,CASRRRGQGAEAFF,TGTGCCAGCAGGCGAAGGGGACAGGGAGCTGAAGCTTTCTTT
TRBV4-2,-,TRBD2,TRBJ2-2,CASSQDPRGGSGELFF,TGTGCCAGCAGCCAAGATCCGCGGGGGGGTTCCGGGGAGCTGTTTTTT
TRBV15,-,-,TRBJ2-3,CATSRAQGSDTQYF,TGTGCCACCAGCAGAGCACAGGGTTCAGATACGCAGTATTTT
TRBV5-5,-,-,TRBJ1-5,CASSLSTGGNQPQHF,TGTGCCAGCAGCTTGTCGACGGGGGGGAATCAGCCCCAGCATTTT
TRBV4-1,-,TRBD1,TRBJ2-7,CASSDRGHYEQYF,TGCGCCAGCAGCGACAGGGGGCACTACGAGCAGTACTTC